The TCR beta chain described here comes from a study of neurological immune-mediated disorders. Study results and limitations: Among expanded clones, no CDR3 amino acid sequences were shared across subjects, a pattern suggesting private repertoires in all groups. The level of TCR clonal expansion was highest in patients with HTLV-1-associated myelopathy and lowest in multiple sclerosis, where it fell below the level seen in healthy controls.

As for time point: longitudinal time-point 1 (baseline). The unsorted libraries originated from 2 million PBMCs that had been stored at -80 C. This clonotype has a count of ten or more. The target antigen is unknown. cDNA was made by 5'RACE with 10-nucleotide random UMIs. TCRdb independently ran MiXCR on the 5' RACE reads; one entry per CDR3 protein. The top ten clones hold 4.6% of a sample with 67,000 or so distinct CDR3 sequences, approximately 13% of them seen once. The CDR3 runs to 17 residues. Losses at the gene ends were 5 bases for V and 0 bases for J; bases not matched to a gene: 9. The germline CDR1 and CDR2 sequences are SGHTA and FQGNSA.

The TCR was taken from a female donor with HTLV-1-associated myelopathy (HAM/TSP). The sample comprised PBMCs. The chain joins TRBV7-2 to TRBJ2-2; TRBD2 matches at 7 bases. This CDR3 is CASSLRPGLSNTGELFF. For the CDR3, the DNA is TGTGCCAGCAGCCTCCGACCGGGACTATCGAACACCGGGGAGCTGTTTTTT.